The 21 T cell receptor beta chains in this list originate from one sample, sequenced in a study of T-cell reconstitution after alpha-beta-depleted transplantation in children. For TCRbeta, the library was prepared with unique molecular identifiers. TCRdb re-called the PCR reads with MiXCR, one entry per CDR3 protein. Among some 300,000 distinct CDR3 sequences listed, 10% were seen once. This specimen consisted of PBMCs, obtained before TCRalphabeta/CD19-depleted stem cell transplant. The origin of the receptors is a boy in the first two years of life with acute myeloid leukemia, due to receive a stem cell transplant.

This clonotype came up many times. The rearrangement uses TRBV7-9 and TRBJ2-1; D may match TRBD1 or TRBD2 (5 bases each). CDR1 is SEHNR, CDR2 FQNEAQ, per germline (reference sequence). The CDR3 runs to 15 residues. Trimming removed 2 bases at V and 7 bases at J, with 15 bases between. CDR3 amino acids: CASSLRDLPGNEQFF. CDR3 sequence (DNA): TGTGCCAGCAGCTTACGGGACCTACCTGGGAATGAGCAGTTCTTC.

A few counts support this clonotype. The chain combines TRBV20-1 with TRBJ2-6, with D tentatively TRBD2 (5 bases). Germline CDR1 DFQATT, CDR2 SNEGSKA (reference sequence). This CDR3 has 18 amino acids. Trimming left V 0 bases short and J 0 bases short, with 15 bases between. The CDR3 spells CSARDQEGPSSGANVLTF. In DNA form, the CDR3 reads TGCAGTGCTAGAGATCAAGAGGGCCCAAGCTCTGGGGCCAACGTCCTGACTTTC.

The gene calls are TRBV5-7 and TRBJ1-4; 7 bases agree with TRBD1. TRBV5-7 is an open reading frame, and its role is uncertain. V gave up 1 base and J gave up 4 bases; unmatched junction bases: 7. The CDR3 is made up of 16 amino acids. The CDR3 is CASSLNPGQLNEKLFF. The DNA of the CDR3 is TGTGCCAGCAGCTTGAACCCGGGACAGCTTAATGAAAAACTGTTTTTT.

This clonotype was counted a few times. The V gene is TRBV9, the J gene TRBJ2-6; possible D gene TRBD1, 6 bases. CDR1 and CDR2 (germline): SGDLS, YYNGEE. V lost 0 bases, J lost 2 bases, and 9 bases lay in between. This CDR3 spans 16 amino acids. CDR3 sequence: CASSVAGVPGANVLTF. CDR3 in DNA: TGTGCCAGCAGCGTAGCAGGGGTCCCTGGGGCCAACGTCCTGACTTTC.

This clonotype was counted ten times or more. The chain joins TRBV7-9 to TRBJ1-4; 9 bases are a match to TRBD1. CDR1 is SEHNR, CDR2 FQNEAQ, per germline (reference sequence). The CDR3 spans 14 residues. Trimming took 8 bases from V and 7 from J; bases not matched to a gene: 8. As DNA, the CDR3 is TGTGCCAGCGGTGAGGAACAGGGGGCTGAAAAACTGTTTTTT. It is translated as CASGEEQGAEKLFF.

This clonotype was counted ten times or more. This sequence joins TRBV20-1 and TRBJ2-5; tentatively, D is TRBD1 (5 bases). V was pared by 2 bases and J by 3 bases, with 7 bases between. This CDR3 region has 12 residues. Germline lookup yields CDR1 DFQATT and CDR2 SNEGSKA (reference sequence). The CDR3 sequence is CSARKGEETQYF. The CDR3 DNA reads TGCAGTGCTAGAAAAGGGGAAGAGACCCAGTACTTC.

The table lists this clonotype with many counts. This chain connects TRBV3-1 to TRBJ1-5, with 8 bases aligning to TRBD1. Germline V gene data show CDR1 as LGHDT and CDR2 as YNNKEL (reference sequence). V was clipped by 4 bases and J by 5 bases; unmatched bases: 7. The CDR3 has 15 amino acids. In DNA, the CDR3 is TGTGCCAGCAGCCCCAACAGGGGGGGGCATCAGCCCCAGCATTTT. Encoded protein: CASSPNRGGHQPQHF.

This clonotype was observed many times. The chain couples TRBV5-1 to TRBJ2-7, with TRBD1 matching over 9 bases. This CDR3 spans 15 amino acids. CDR1 SGHRS and CDR2 YFSETQ come from the germline V gene. V lost 1 base, J lost 4 bases, and 6 bases stayed unmatched. CDR3 DNA: TGCGCCAGCAGCTTGTCACAGGGGGCACTTTACGAGCAGTACTTC. This codes for CASSLSQGALYEQYF.

Concerning this clonotype itself: A read error may explain this, as a much larger clone is one base away. The V gene is TRBV6-5, the J gene TRBJ2-1; 8 bases line up with TRBD1. Germline CDR1 reads MNHEY; CDR2 reads SVGAGI. The CDR3 extends over 15 amino acids. CDR3 protein: CASRYSRTGKGEQFF. The CDR3, as DNA: TGTGCCAGCAGATACTCTAGGACAGGGAAGGGTGAGCAGTTCTTC.

This clonotype has a handful of counts. The chain employs TRBV7-2 and TRBJ2-3; TRBD2 is a possible D gene (6 bases). Looked up from germline, CDR1 is SGHTA and CDR2 is FQGNSA. This CDR3 spans 17 amino acids. The ends were cut back, 3 bases at V and 0 bases at J, with 16 bases in the middle. CDR3: CASSFNWAGSSTDTQYF. The CDR3 bases are TGTGCCAGCAGCTTTAATTGGGCGGGGTCTAGCACAGATACGCAGTATTTT.

This clonotype was counted a few times. In DNA form, the CDR3 reads TGTGCCAGCAGCCCGACTAGCGGGAGGCTTAATGAGCAGTTCTTC. Translating it yields CASSPTSGRLNEQFF. The chain employs TRBV11-2 and TRBJ2-1; 13 bases agree with TRBD2. The V gene's germline CDR1 is SGHAT and CDR2 FQNNGV. This CDR3 is built from 15 residues. V dropped 5 bases and J dropped 7; count of bases not matched to a gene: 5.

This chain connects TRBV5-1 to TRBJ2-3, with unresolved D. Per germline, CDR1 SGHRS and CDR2 YFSETQ. This CDR3 region has 13 residues. V was clipped by 4 bases and J by 2 bases, with 8 bases between them. This CDR3 is CASSVGFTDTQYF. Written as DNA, the CDR3 is TGCGCCAGCAGCGTGGGCTTCACAGATACGCAGTATTTT.

This clonotype was counted many times. The chain has TRBV4-1 and TRBJ2-1, with D perhaps matching TRBD2 (5 bases). With 1 base removed from V and 4 bases from J, the gap between germline ends came to 11 bases. The CDR3 is made up of 15 amino acids. Germline V gene data show CDR1 as MGHRA and CDR2 as YSYEKL. CDR3 protein: CASSQAAGAYNEQFF. In DNA, the CDR3 is TGCGCCAGCAGCCAAGCGGCGGGCGCGTACAATGAGCAGTTCTTC.

This clonotype appeared many times. The chain is built from TRBV20-1 and TRBJ2-7; no reliable D call. The V gene lost 2 bases and the J gene lost 1 base, with 6 bases spanning the gap. Germline loops: CDR1 DFQATT, CDR2 SNEGSKA (reference sequence). CDR3 length: 12 amino acids. This CDR3 is CSARTISYEQYF. In nucleotides, the CDR3 is TGCAGTGCTAGAACTATTTCCTACGAGCAGTACTTC.

This clonotype came up many times. The chain joins TRBV5-1 to TRBJ1-1; TRBD1 agrees at 10 bases. The CDR3 runs to 13 residues. Germline lookup yields CDR1 SGHRS and CDR2 YFSETQ. V was pared by 3 bases and J by 4 bases, with 0 bases of the junction left unmatched. The CDR3 loop is CASSWTGGTEAFF. The CDR3, as DNA: TGCGCCAGCAGCTGGACAGGGGGCACTGAAGCTTTCTTT.

The V gene is TRBV20-1, the J gene TRBJ2-1; 7 bases agree with TRBD2. Germline V CDR1 and CDR2: DFQATT, SNEGSKA (reference sequence). The CDR3 sequence is 14 residues long. After removal of 3 bases from V and 5 bases from J, the junction contained 7 bases not matched to a gene. The CDR3 loop reads CSASGGSAHNEQFF. For the CDR3, the DNA is TGCAGTGCTAGCGGCGGGAGCGCCCACAATGAGCAGTTCTTC.

This clonotype was recorded at least ten times. The genes are TRBV5-1 and TRBJ2-1; 8 bases line up with TRBD1. V was pared by 5 bases and J by 3 bases, with 7 bases of the junction left unmatched. The CDR3 covers 15 residues. CDR1 is SGHRS and CDR2 is YFSETQ in the germline V gene. CDR3 nucleotide sequence: TGCGCCAGCAGGGAGGGACAGGTGAACTACAATGAGCAGTTCTTC. This encodes CASREGQVNYNEQFF. Based on the CDR3 plus reference TRBV5-1 and TRBJ2-1, the full variable domain is KAGVTQTPRYLIKTRGQQVTLSCSPISGHRSVSWYQQTPGQGLQFLFEYFSETQRNKGNFPGRFSGRQFSNSRSEMNVSTLELGDSALYLCASREGQVNYNEQFFGPGTRLTVL.

The gene calls are TRBV7-2 and TRBJ2-3, with TRBD2 identical over 10 bases. Germline lookup yields CDR1 SGHTA and CDR2 FQGNSA. The CDR3 is 14 residues long. CDR3 sequence: CATALAGAQDTQYF. The CDR3 DNA is TGTGCGACTGCGCTAGCGGGAGCGCAAGATACGCAGTATTTT.

This clonotype was picked up many times. The chain employs TRBV5-1 and TRBJ2-7; 11 bases line up with TRBD1. Germline loops: CDR1 SGHRS, CDR2 YFSETQ. The CDR3 has 18 amino acids. V lost 1 base to trimming and J lost 0 bases; unmatched junction nucleotides: 9. The CDR3, as DNA: TGCGCCAGCAGCTTGAGGATTAGGGACAGGGGGAGCTCCTACGAGCAGTACTTC. It specifies CASSLRIRDRGSSYEQYF.

This clonotype came up once. A read error may explain this, as a much larger clone is one base away. Because it lacks the conserved phenylalanine or tryptophan at the end, this CDR3 is likely a read error. This sequence joins TRBV29-1 and TRBJ2-5; the D is unclear. The germline gives CDR1 SQVTM, CDR2 ANQGSEA. CDR3 length: 13 residues. V gave up 5 bases and J gave up 1 base, with 11 bases separating them. The CDR3 region has the DNA TGCAGCGTTTCTGGGGTCCCCCAAGAGACCCAGTACCTC. Encoded protein: CSVSGVPQETQYL.

This clonotype was seen many times. The gene calls are TRBV6-2 or TRBV6-3 and TRBJ2-2; the D is unclear. The V and J ends lost 3 bases and 5 bases respectively, with 16 bases between them. CDR3 length: 16 residues. The germline CDR1 and CDR2 sequences are MNHEY and SVGEGT. CDR3 DNA: TGTGCCAGCAGTTATGTGTATTTTGGAGAAACCGGGGAGCTGTTTTTT. It codes for CASSYVYFGETGELFF.